The 16 T cell receptor beta chains reported below all come from one sample, sequenced in a study of blood T cell repertoires in COVID-19 (dated by TCRdb to the early 2020s). Library method: the immunoSEQ multiplex PCR assay. TCRdb mirrors the immuneACCESS table, restricted to in-frame sequences. Some clones are absent from its copies; in checked studies, under half trace to an unresolved V gene, and the reason for the others is unknown. This sample is represented by 240,000 or so clones; around 88% of them were singletons. Of the sample, more than 2.5% is held by the ten largest clones. Sequencing was performed on peripheral blood. The receptor set was obtained from a woman between 25 and 40 years old who had recovered from COVID-19.

This clone was seen just once. The chain carries TRBV2 and TRBJ2-7, with a possible D match to TRBD1 (7 bases). Germline CDR1 SNHLY, CDR2 FYNNEI. The CDR3 is 17 amino acids. Trimming removed 6 bases from V and 2 bases from J, with 23 bases in between. CDR3 loop: CASSPRGSGTVTYEQYF. The CDR3 bases are TGTGCCAGCAGCCCCAGGGGGTCCGGGACTGTAACCTACGAGCAGTACTTC.

The chain is built from TRBV27 and TRBJ2-5, with 10 positions matching TRBD2. CDR3 length: 14 amino acids. Germline trimming cut 4 bases from V and 3 bases from J; bases unmatched to any gene: 2. Germline values: CDR1 MNHEY, CDR2 SMNVEV (reference sequence). CDR3 sequence reads: CASSSLAGEETQYF. The DNA for the CDR3 is TGTGCCAGCAGTTCCCTAGCGGGGGAAGAGACCCAGTACTTC.

This clone was recorded once. V usage is TRBV5-6 and J usage is TRBJ2-3; a possible D gene is TRBD2 (7 bases). The CDR3 runs 16 residues. V lost 3 bases to trimming and J lost 6 bases, with 20 bases between them. The germline V gene has CDR1 SGHDT and CDR2 YYEEEE. CDR3: CASSSLSGGAGDTQYF. In DNA form, the CDR3 reads TGTGCCAGCAGCTCCCTTTCTGGGGGGGCCGGGGATACGCAGTATTTT. The full variable domain, its missing parts supplied by reference TRBV5-6 and TRBJ2-3, is DAGVTQSPTHLIKTRGQQVTLRCSPKSGHDTVSWYQQALGQGPQFIFQYYEEEERQRGNFPDRFSGHQFPNYSSELNVNALLLGDSALYLCASSSLSGGAGDTQYFGPGTRLTVL.

The CDR3 spells CASSLARGTGRNTEAFF. The CDR3 nucleotides are TGTGCCAGCAGCTTAGCGAGGGGGACAGGGCGTAACACTGAAGCTTTCTTT. V gene TRBV7-9 combines with J gene TRBJ1-1; TRBD1 matches 9 bases. Germline values: CDR1 SEHNR, CDR2 FQNEAQ (reference sequence). This CDR3 is built from 17 residues. J gave up 2 bases and V 0 bases, and 7 bases lay outside the gene matches.

The chain combines TRBV2 with TRBJ2-7, with 7 positions matching TRBD2. V trimming: 6 bases; J trimming: 3 bases; junction bases outside the gene matches: 8. Germline V gene sequence: CDR1 SNHLY, CDR2 FYNNEI. CDR3 length: 14 residues. The CDR3 sequence is CASRPRGMFYEQYF. The CDR3 DNA sequence: TGTGCCAGCAGGCCGCGGGGGATGTTCTACGAGCAGTACTTC.

This clone was seen a single time. This chain uses TRBV9 with TRBJ2-7; 7 nucleotides agree with TRBD1. Trimming cost V 4 bases and J 6 bases; bases outside gene matches: 13. CDR1 and CDR2 from the germline V gene are SGDLS and YYNGEE. The CDR3 runs 15 residues. The CDR3 DNA sequence: TGTGCCAGCAGCTCAGGGACAGAGCCTTTTGGCGAGCAGTACTTC. Translation gives CASSSGTEPFGEQYF. Filled out from reference TRBV9 and TRBJ2-7, the complete variable domain reads DSGVTQTPKHLITATGQRVTLRCSPRSGDLSVYWYQQSLDQGLQFLIQYYNGEERAKGNILERFSAQQFPDLHSELNLSSLELGDSALYFCASSSGTEPFGEQYFGPGTRLTVT.

The rearrangement links TRBV9 to TRBJ2-2, with 12 bases aligning to TRBD1. There are 16 residues in the CDR3. The germline V gene has CDR1 SGDLS and CDR2 YYNGEE. V trimming: 1 base; J trimming: 7 bases; junction bases outside the gene matches: 5. The CDR3 protein is CASSVQGTGGFGELFF. The CDR3 DNA is TGTGCCAGCAGCGTACAGGGGACAGGGGGCTTCGGGGAGCTGTTTTTT.

The V call is TRBV6-5, the J call TRBJ1-1; no definite D call. The CDR3 loop spans 16 amino acids. In germline, CDR1 is MNHEY, CDR2 SVGAGI. V was trimmed by 0 bases and J by 4 bases, leaving 15 bases between them. The CDR3 DNA sequence: TGTGCCAGCAGTTACTCGATTCCGGGAATAATCACTGAAGCTTTCTTT. Translated, it gives CASSYSIPGIITEAFF.

The chain links TRBV9 to TRBJ2-2; 7 nucleotides agree with TRBD1. V was clipped by 5 bases and J by 7 bases; unmatched bases: 11. CDR1 and CDR2 (germline): SGDLS, YYNGEE. The CDR3 is made up of 15 amino acids. The CDR3 region has the DNA TGTGCCAGCAGTGCCCTGACAGGGCTTGGCGGGGAGCTGTTTTTT. Amino acid sequence: CASSALTGLGGELFF.

The genes are TRBV18 and TRBJ2-3; D perhaps matches TRBD2 (7 bases). V lost 3 bases and J 2 bases, leaving 12 bases between the germline ends. This CDR3 has 15 residues. Germline V gene lookup returns CDR1 KGHSH and CDR2 LQKENI. Written as DNA, the CDR3 is TGTGCCAGCTCACCTGGGGGGGGCTCCACAGATACGCAGTATTTT. Its protein product is CASSPGGGSTDTQYF.

This chain uses TRBV23-1 with TRBJ2-1, with 8 bases matching TRBD2. TRBV23-1 is treated as an ORF (open reading frame) with a function not yet certain. V was clipped by 0 bases and J by 4 bases; unmatched bases: 20. The CDR3 contains 21 residues. CDR3 nucleotides: TGCGCCAGCAGTCAATCGAGGCGGGGGGAAGCCCCCTTCTCCCCATACAATGAGCAGTTCTTC. It translates to CASSQSRRGEAPFSPYNEQFF.

V gene TRBV7-2 combines with J gene TRBJ2-1; possible D gene TRBD1, 5 bases. The length of the CDR3 is 16 residues. Germline V CDR1 and CDR2: SGHTA, FQGNSA. V was cut by 6 bases and J by 0 bases, with 15 bases left in between. The CDR3 bases are TGTGCCAGCAGATCCGGACAAGGTGACTCCTACAATGAGCAGTTCTTC. Translating gives CASRSGQGDSYNEQFF.

V gene TRBV5-1 combines with J gene TRBJ2-1; 9 bases match TRBD2. V was pared by 5 bases and J by 6 bases, with 12 bases of the junction left unmatched. The germline V gene has CDR1 SGHRS and CDR2 YFSETQ. The CDR3 runs to 16 residues. The DNA for the CDR3 is TGCGCCAGCAGGTATGAATTAGCGGGGGCCATCAATGAGCAGTTCTTC. Its protein is CASRYELAGAINEQFF.

The chain is built from TRBV11-2 and TRBJ2-7; D gene ambiguous. Looked up from germline, CDR1 is SGHAT and CDR2 is FQNNGV. The CDR3 sequence is 13 residues long. The V end was cut by 0 bases, the J end by 3 bases, with 6 bases between. CDR3 sequence reads: CASSLDLSYEQYF. CDR3 DNA sequence: TGTGCCAGCAGCTTAGATCTAAGCTACGAGCAGTACTTC. The full variable domain, completed using reference TRBV11-2 and TRBJ2-7, is EAGVAQSPRYKIIEKRQSVAFWCNPISGHATLYWYQQILGQGPKLLIQFQNNGVVDDSQLPKDRFSAERLKGVDSTLKIQPAKLEDSAVYLCASSLDLSYEQYFGPGTRLTVT.

The V call is TRBV9, the J call TRBJ2-3; D uncertain. Per germline, CDR1 SGDLS and CDR2 YYNGEE. Trimming took off 3 bases at V and 3 bases at J, with 11 bases between the two ends. CDR3 length equals 14 residues. Here the CDR3 reads CASSEDLRTDTQYF. For the CDR3, the DNA is TGTGCCAGCAGCGAAGATTTGAGGACAGATACGCAGTATTTT.

Only one count was recorded for this clone. The V call is TRBV29-1, the J call TRBJ1-1; D uncertain. Germline CDR1 and CDR2: SQVTM and ANQGSEA. CDR3 size: 11 residues. Trimming took off 3 bases at V and 7 bases at J, with 9 bases between the two ends. The CDR3 coding sequence is TGCAGCGTTGATCTCAGCGATGAAGCTTTCTTT. Its protein is CSVDLSDEAFF.